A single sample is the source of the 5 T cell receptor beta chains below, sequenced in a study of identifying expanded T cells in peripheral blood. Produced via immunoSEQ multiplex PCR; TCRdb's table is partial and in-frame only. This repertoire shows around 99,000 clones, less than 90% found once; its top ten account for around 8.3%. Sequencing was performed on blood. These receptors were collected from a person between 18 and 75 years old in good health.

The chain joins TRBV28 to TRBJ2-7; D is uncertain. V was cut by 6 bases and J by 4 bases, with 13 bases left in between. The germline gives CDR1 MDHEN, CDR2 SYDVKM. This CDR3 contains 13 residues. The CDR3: CASSYSGSYEQYF. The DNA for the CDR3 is TGTGCCAGCAGCTATTCGGGCAGTTACGAGCAGTACTTC.

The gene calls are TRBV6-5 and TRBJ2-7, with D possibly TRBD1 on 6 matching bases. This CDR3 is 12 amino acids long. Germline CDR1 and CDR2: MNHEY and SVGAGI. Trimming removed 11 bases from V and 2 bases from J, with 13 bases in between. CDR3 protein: CAGGTGPYEQYF. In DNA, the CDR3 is TGTGCCGGAGGTACAGGGCCCTACGAGCAGTACTTC.

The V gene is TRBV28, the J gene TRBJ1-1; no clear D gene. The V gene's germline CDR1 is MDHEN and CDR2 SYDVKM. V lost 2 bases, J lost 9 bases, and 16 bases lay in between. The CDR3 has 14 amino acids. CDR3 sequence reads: CASSLKGGEIKAFF. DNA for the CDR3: TGTGCCAGCAGTTTAAAGGGAGGTGAAATAAAAGCTTTCTTT.

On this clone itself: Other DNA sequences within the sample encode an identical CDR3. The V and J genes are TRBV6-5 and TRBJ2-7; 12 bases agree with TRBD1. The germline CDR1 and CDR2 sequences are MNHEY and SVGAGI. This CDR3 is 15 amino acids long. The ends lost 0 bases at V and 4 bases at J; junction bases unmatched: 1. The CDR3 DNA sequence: TGTGCCAGCAGTTACTCGGGACAGGGGGCATACGAGCAGTACTTC. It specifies CASSYSGQGAYEQYF.

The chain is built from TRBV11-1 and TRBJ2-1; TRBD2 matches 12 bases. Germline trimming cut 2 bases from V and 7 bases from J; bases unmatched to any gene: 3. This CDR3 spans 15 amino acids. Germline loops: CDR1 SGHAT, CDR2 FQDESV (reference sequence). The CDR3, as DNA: TGTGCCAGCAGCTTACTAGCGGGAGGGGGGAATGAGCAGTTCTTC. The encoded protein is CASSLLAGGGNEQFF.